This T cell receptor (beta chain) appears in the sequencing data of a study of early T cells in non-severe SARS-CoV-2 infection. Study context: Sequenced material consisted of bulk RNA (from unsorted whole blood), and chains were unpaired. Study-wide results and caveats: VDJdb matching skewed toward anti-spike CD8 responses, missing private and CD4 specificities.

Only a few counts were recorded for this clonotype. Its antigen remains unidentified. Unique molecular identifier tags were affixed to discrete cDNA molecules. TCRdb processed the 5' RACE reads anew with MiXCR; each CDR3 protein has one entry. The data show 80,000 to 95,000 distinct CDR3 sequences, with 14% seen just once and approximately 11% held by the top ten. The V and J ends lost 5 bases and 9 bases, in that order; junction bases with no gene match: 5. The germline gives CDR1 DFQATT, CDR2 SNEGSKA (reference sequence). This CDR3 spans 13 amino acids. The chain employs TRBV20-1 and TRBJ2-1, with 12 bases aligning to TRBD1. The TCR was taken from an adult who was a healthcare worker with PCR-confirmed SARS-CoV-2 infection or an uninfected control (not recorded which). Specimen: whole blood. Here the CDR3 reads CSADGTGGIEQFF. CDR3 DNA: TGCAGTGCTGATGGGACAGGGGGCATTGAGCAGTTCTTC.